This T cell receptor beta chain is drawn from a study of CD4 T cells in relation to SARS-CoV-2 and coronaviruses. Study conclusions and caveats: In around two thirds of donors, memory CD4+ clonotypes crossrecognized SARS-CoV-2 and at least one common cold coronavirus spike. This crossreactivity analysis covered spike protein alone, no other viral proteins.

Naive and memory CD4+ T cell DNA was deep-sequenced without culture. Produced via immunoSEQ multiplex PCR; TCRdb's table is partial and in-frame only. The sample shows about 68,000 clones, 85% to 95% of them seen only once. Before the COVID-19 pandemic, during about 2011-2018, CD4+ T cells were taken from unexposed donors. This clone was detected once. What it binds is not known. V dropped 3 bases and J dropped 4 bases, with 8 bases sitting between them. Germline-derived CDR1 and CDR2 are SGHDN and FVKESK. The CDR3 consists of 13 residues. Sequences were obtained from naive CD4+ T cells from PBMCs. The subset: naive CD4+ T cells isolated by negative enrichment. This chain connects TRBV14 to TRBJ2-3; no firm D call. This sequence was found in a human donor in good health. The CDR3 is CASSQVGSDTQYF. CDR3 DNA: TGTGCCAGCAGCCAGGTTGGGTCAGATACGCAGTATTTT.